Below, 19 T cell receptor beta chains from the same sample are listed, as sequenced in a study of CD4 T cells in relation to SARS-CoV-2 and coronaviruses (dated by TCRdb to the early 2020s). No cognate antigen is known for these TCRs. The library was built by means of the immunoSEQ multiplex PCR assay. TCRdb carries this immuneACCESS record with in-frame sequences only. Its versions omit some clonotypes, under half of them owing to an unresolved V gene in the studies checked, with the rest unexplained. The sample table lists tens of thousands of clones, 82% of them with a count of one. More than 3.5% of the sample rests with the top ten. Sample: naive CD4+ T cells from PBMCs, cultured in vitro. The label giving this sample's cell subset or site can be read as: naive CD4+ T cells isolated by negative enrichment. All receptors derive from an adult with COVID-19.

For the CDR3, the DNA is TGTGCCAGCAGCTTTAATCACCCCGGGGATGTTGCAGCTTTCTTT. Its protein product is CASSFNHPGDVAAFF. V gene TRBV5-6 combines with J gene TRBJ1-1; D ambiguous. V was shortened by 2 bases and J by 10 bases, with 21 bases between the two germline ends. The CDR3 is 15 amino acids. Germline V gene data show CDR1 as SGHDT and CDR2 as YYEEEE.

The chain is built from TRBV2 and TRBJ2-1; TRBD2 aligns across 8 bases. CDR3 size: 15 residues. Per germline, CDR1 SNHLY and CDR2 FYNNEI. The V segment lost 2 bases and the J segment 4 bases; nucleotides outside the gene matches: 4. CDR3 DNA: TGTGCCAGCAGTGAATGGTCTAGCGGGTACAATGAGCAGTTCTTC. Its translation is CASSEWSSGYNEQFF.

The rearrangement links TRBV19 to TRBJ2-7; 7 nucleotides agree with TRBD1. The CDR3 length is 13 residues. Trimming took 5 bases from V and 3 from J; bases not matched to a gene: 4. Germline assignment: CDR1 LNHDA and CDR2 SQIVND (reference sequence). The DNA for the CDR3 is TGTGCCAGTAGTGTGACAGGGAACTACGAGCAGTACTTC. Its protein product is CASSVTGNYEQYF.

This chain uses TRBV18 with TRBJ2-1; D not certain. The CDR3 covers 14 residues. V shed 3 bases and J shed 0 bases, with 6 bases lying between them. Germline-derived CDR1 and CDR2 are KGHSH and LQKENI. CDR3 DNA sequence: TGTGCCAGCTCACCCCCTTCCTCCTACAATGAGCAGTTCTTC. Its translation: CASSPPSSYNEQFF.

This sequence joins TRBV2 and TRBJ2-3; possible D gene TRBD2, 6 bases. This CDR3 has 14 amino acids. Looked up from germline, CDR1 is SNHLY and CDR2 is FYNNEI. Trimming stripped 4 bases from V and 5 bases from J, with 13 bases between. The CDR3, as DNA: TGTGCCAGCAGTGTCTCCCGGGAGCTAGATACGCAGTATTTT. This translates into CASSVSRELDTQYF.

The V and J genes are TRBV15 and TRBJ2-5, with 9 bases that match TRBD1. There are 17 residues in the CDR3. V lost 0 bases to trimming and J lost 2 bases; unmatched junction nucleotides: 7. Germline loops: CDR1 LNHNV, CDR2 YYDKDF (reference sequence). The CDR3 DNA follows: TGTGCCACCAGCAGAGATCAGCCCGGGACAGGGCAAGAGACCCAGTACTTC. Encoded protein: CATSRDQPGTGQETQYF. The complete variable domain, with remaining parts taken from reference TRBV15 and TRBJ2-5, reads DAMVIQNPRYQVTQFGKPVTLSCSQTLNHNVMYWYQQKSSQAPKLLFHYYDKDFNNEADTPDNFQSRRPNTSFCFLDIRSPGLGDTAMYLCATSRDQPGTGQETQYFGPGTRLLVL.

The rearrangement joins TRBV9 to TRBJ2-1; no firm D call. The CDR3 totals 15 residues. Germline V gene data show CDR1 as SGDLS and CDR2 as YYNGEE. The V end was cut by 0 bases, the J end by 5 bases, with 12 bases between. CDR3 bases: TGTGCCAGCAGCGTAGGAGTAGCTTCTCACAATGAGCAGTTCTTC. This gives the protein CASSVGVASHNEQFF. Variable domain in full (rest from reference TRBV9 and TRBJ2-1): DSGVTQTPKHLITATGQRVTLRCSPRSGDLSVYWYQQSLDQGLQFLIQYYNGEERAKGNILERFSAQQFPDLHSELNLSSLELGDSALYFCASSVGVASHNEQFFGPGTRLTVL.

The J gene is TRBJ1-3, the V gene TRBV18; D perhaps matches TRBD1 (6 bases). The CDR3 has 13 residues. Germline CDR1 is KGHSH and CDR2 is LQKENI. Trimming shortened V by 5 bases and J by 2 bases, and 7 bases separated the two germline ends. The CDR3 DNA follows: TGTGCCAGCTCATGGACAGCTGGAAACACCATATATTTT. This translates into CASSWTAGNTIYF. The full variable domain, completed using reference TRBV18 and TRBJ1-3, is NAGVMQNPRHLVRRRGQEARLRCSPMKGHSHVYWYRQLPEEGLKFMVYLQKENIIDESGMPKERFSAEFPKEGPSILRIQQVVRGDSAAYFCASSWTAGNTIYFGEGSWLTVV.

The table lists this clone with a count of one. CDR3 in DNA: TGTGCCACCGGTGGGGGTAGTTACAATGAGCAGTTCTTC. This sequence encodes CATGGGSYNEQFF. The gene calls are TRBV24-1 and TRBJ2-1; D might be TRBD1 or TRBD2, each matching 5 bases. The CDR3 length is 13 residues. V was cut by 9 bases and J by 4 bases, with 12 bases left in between. Germline CDR1 reads KGHDR; CDR2 reads SFDVKD.

The V call is TRBV10-2, the J call TRBJ2-5, with 16 bases fitting TRBD2. Trimming cost V 7 bases and J 5 bases; bases outside gene matches: 13. The length of the CDR3 is 18 residues. Germline values: CDR1 WSHSY, CDR2 SAAADI. The CDR3 reads CASTNRGTSGRARETQYF. As DNA, the CDR3 is TGCGCCAGCACCAATAGAGGGACTAGCGGGAGGGCCCGGGAGACCCAGTACTTC.

The chain uses TRBV28 and TRBJ2-2; 7 bases map to TRBD2. J lost 2 bases, V lost 5 bases, and 5 bases had no gene match. Germline CDR1 and CDR2: MDHEN and SYDVKM. This CDR3 is built from 15 residues. Written as DNA, the CDR3 is TGTGCCAGCAGTCGGAGCGGGATAAACACCGGGGAGCTGTTTTTT. Translated: CASSRSGINTGELFF. Full variable domain (outside the CDR3, taken from reference TRBV28 and TRBJ2-2): DVKVTQSSRYLVKRTGEKVFLECVQDMDHENMFWYRQDPGLGLRLIYFSYDVKMKEKGDIPEGYSVSREKKERFSLILESASTNQTSMYLCASSRSGINTGELFFGEGSRLTVL.

There are a few counts of this clone. The chain carries TRBV9 and TRBJ1-2, with 7 bases fitting TRBD1. Germline assignment: CDR1 SGDLS and CDR2 YYNGEE. This CDR3 is 16 amino acids long. Trimming at V came to 4 bases and at J to 6 bases, leaving 15 bases not matched to a gene. CDR3 loop: CASSPQGDTISHGYTF. CDR3 nucleotides: TGTGCCAGCAGCCCTCAGGGGGACACCATTAGCCATGGCTACACCTTC.

The chain is built from TRBV6-6 and TRBJ2-1; TRBD2 aligns across 10 bases. Germline CDR1 is MNHNY and CDR2 is SVGAGI (reference sequence). The CDR3 length is 15 residues. V shed 2 bases, J shed 8 bases, and the junction held 6 bases outside the gene matches. The CDR3 protein is CASSYLSGRGDEQFF. DNA of the CDR3: TGTGCCAGCAGTTACCTAAGCGGGAGGGGCGATGAGCAGTTCTTC.

The chain couples TRBV7-3 to TRBJ2-2, with 9 bases aligning to TRBD2. CDR1 is SGHTA, CDR2 FQGTGA, per germline. CDR3 length: 17 amino acids. J lost 6 bases, V lost 5 bases, and 13 bases had no gene match. The CDR3 nucleotides are TGTGCCAGCAGCCCCTCTAGCGGGACTCCCTTTCCCGGGGAGCTGTTTTTT. This encodes CASSPSSGTPFPGELFF. The full variable domain, completed using reference TRBV7-3 and TRBJ2-2, is GAGVSQTPSNKVTEKGKYVELRCDPISGHTALYWYRQSLGQGPEFLIYFQGTGAADDSGLPNDRFFAVRPEGSVSTLKIQRTERGDSAVYLCASSPSSGTPFPGELFFGEGSRLTVL.

The J gene is TRBJ1-2, the V gene TRBV3-1 (or the pseudogene TRBV3-2); D possibly corresponds to TRBD1 (6 bases). The CDR3 covers 15 residues. Trimming shortened V by 4 bases and J by 4 bases, and 16 bases separated the two germline ends. Germline CDR1 is LGHDT and CDR2 is YNNKEL (reference sequence). The CDR3 sequence: CASSPIRGAGYGYTF. The CDR3, as DNA: TGTGCCAGCAGCCCGATTCGGGGGGCGGGCTATGGCTACACCTTC.

The genes are TRBV19 and TRBJ2-6, with D maybe TRBD2 (6 bases). This CDR3 region has 19 residues. CDR1 is LNHDA and CDR2 is SQIVND in the germline V gene (reference sequence). Trimming shortened V by 1 base and J by 1 base, and 17 bases separated the two germline ends. For the CDR3, the DNA is TGTGCCAGTAGTATAGTAGGGGCCGCTAGCGAATCTGGGGCCAACGTCCTGACTTTC. This codes for CASSIVGAASESGANVLTF.

This clone came up a few times. This sequence joins TRBV30 and TRBJ2-1, with D hard to call. With 3 bases removed from V and 1 base from J, the gap between germline ends came to 13 bases. Per the germline V gene, CDR1 is GTSNPN and CDR2 is SVGIG (reference sequence). This CDR3 has 15 amino acids. CDR3 sequence (DNA): TGTGCCTGGAGGGTCCCCGAGGTTTCCTACAATGAGCAGTTCTTC. It yields the protein CAWRVPEVSYNEQFF.

The chain uses TRBV7-3 and TRBJ2-3; D ambiguous. CDR1 is SGHTA and CDR2 is FQGTGA in the germline V gene. Trimming removed 5 bases from V and 3 bases from J, with 9 bases in between. CDR3 size: 13 residues. CDR3 nucleotides: TGTGCCAGCAGCCCAAGCCGGACAGATACGCAGTATTTT. It specifies CASSPSRTDTQYF.

This chain uses TRBV3-1 (or the pseudogene TRBV3-2) with TRBJ2-5; D remains unclear. V was shortened by 1 base and J by 2 bases, with 8 bases between the two germline ends. The CDR3 loop spans 14 amino acids. Germline values: CDR1 LGHDT, CDR2 YNNKEL (reference sequence). The DNA of the CDR3 is TGTGCCAGCAGCCAAGGGACCCCTCAAGAGACCCAGTACTTC. It yields the protein CASSQGTPQETQYF.